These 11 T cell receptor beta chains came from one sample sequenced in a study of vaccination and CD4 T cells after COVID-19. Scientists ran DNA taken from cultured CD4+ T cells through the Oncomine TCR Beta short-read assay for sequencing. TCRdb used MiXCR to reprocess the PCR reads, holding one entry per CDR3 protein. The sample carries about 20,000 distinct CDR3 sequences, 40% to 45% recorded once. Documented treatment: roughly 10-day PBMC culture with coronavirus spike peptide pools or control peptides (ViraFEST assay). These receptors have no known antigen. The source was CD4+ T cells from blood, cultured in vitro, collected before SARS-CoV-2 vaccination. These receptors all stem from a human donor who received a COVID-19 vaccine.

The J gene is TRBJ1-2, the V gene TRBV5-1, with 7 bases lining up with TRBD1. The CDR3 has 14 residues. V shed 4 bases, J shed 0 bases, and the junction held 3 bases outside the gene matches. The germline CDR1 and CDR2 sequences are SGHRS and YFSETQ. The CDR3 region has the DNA TGCGCCAGCAGCCGGGGGACAGCTAACTATGGCTACACCTTC. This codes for CASSRGTANYGYTF.

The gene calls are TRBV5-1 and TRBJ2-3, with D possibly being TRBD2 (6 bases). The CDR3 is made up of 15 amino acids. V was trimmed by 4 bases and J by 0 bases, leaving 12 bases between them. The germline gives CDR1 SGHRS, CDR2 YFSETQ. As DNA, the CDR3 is TGCGCCAGCAGCAGGCTCGGGGGAAGCACAGATACGCAGTATTTT. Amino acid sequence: CASSRLGGSTDTQYF.

The CDR3 nucleotides read TGTGCCAGCAGCTTGCGAAGCGGAAGCACAGATACGCAGTATTTT. Translated, it gives CASSLRSGSTDTQYF. The rearrangement joins TRBV5-4 to TRBJ2-3, with D possibly TRBD2 on 5 matching bases. Trimming took off 1 base at V and 0 bases at J, with 9 bases between the two ends. The germline gives CDR1 SGHNT, CDR2 YYREEE (reference sequence). This CDR3 comprises 15 residues.

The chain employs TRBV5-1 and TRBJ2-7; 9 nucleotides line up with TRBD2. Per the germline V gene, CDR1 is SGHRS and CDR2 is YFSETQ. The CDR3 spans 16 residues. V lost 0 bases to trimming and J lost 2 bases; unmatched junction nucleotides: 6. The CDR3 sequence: CASSLERGGAPYEQYF. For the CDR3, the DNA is TGCGCCAGCAGCTTGGAACGCGGGGGGGCCCCCTACGAGCAGTACTTC.

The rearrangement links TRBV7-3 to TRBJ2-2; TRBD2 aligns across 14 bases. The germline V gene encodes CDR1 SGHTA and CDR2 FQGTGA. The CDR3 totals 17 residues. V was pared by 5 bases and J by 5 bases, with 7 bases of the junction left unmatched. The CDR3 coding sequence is TGTGCCAGCAGCCTGGGACTAGCGGGGGAACCTACCGGGGAGCTGTTTTTT. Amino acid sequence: CASSLGLAGEPTGELFF.

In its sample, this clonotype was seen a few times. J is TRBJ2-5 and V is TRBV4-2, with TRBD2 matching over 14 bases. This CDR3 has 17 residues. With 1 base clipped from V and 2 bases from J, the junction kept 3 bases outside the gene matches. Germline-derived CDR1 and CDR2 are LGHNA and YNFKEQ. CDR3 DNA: TGTGCCAGCAGCCAAGGACTAGCGGGGGGGGGTCAAGAGACCCAGTACTTC. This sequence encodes CASSQGLAGGGQETQYF.

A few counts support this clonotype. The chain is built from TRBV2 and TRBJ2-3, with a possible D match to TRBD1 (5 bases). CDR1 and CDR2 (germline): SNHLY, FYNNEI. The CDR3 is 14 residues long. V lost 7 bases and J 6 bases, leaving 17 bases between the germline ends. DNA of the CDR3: TGTGCCAGCATGGTGGGGCAGCGTACGGATACGCAGTATTTT. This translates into CASMVGQRTDTQYF.

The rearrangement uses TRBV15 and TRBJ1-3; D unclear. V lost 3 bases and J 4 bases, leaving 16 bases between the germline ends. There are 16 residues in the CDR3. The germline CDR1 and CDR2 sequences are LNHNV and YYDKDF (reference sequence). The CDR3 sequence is CATSSLREGRGNTIYF. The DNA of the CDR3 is TGTGCCACCAGCAGCTTGCGGGAAGGCAGAGGAAACACCATATATTTT.

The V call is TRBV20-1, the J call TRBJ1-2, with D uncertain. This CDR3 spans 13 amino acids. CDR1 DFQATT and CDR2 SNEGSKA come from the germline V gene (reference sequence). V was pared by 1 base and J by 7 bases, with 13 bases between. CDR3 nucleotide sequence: TGCAGTGCTAGAGGCCCAGTTCTAGGTGGCTACACCTTC. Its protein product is CSARGPVLGGYTF.

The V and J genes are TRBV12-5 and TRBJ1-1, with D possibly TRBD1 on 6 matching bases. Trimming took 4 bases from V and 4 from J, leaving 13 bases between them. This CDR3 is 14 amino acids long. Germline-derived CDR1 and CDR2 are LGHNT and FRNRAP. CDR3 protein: CASGYAGEGTEAFF. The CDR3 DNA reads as TGTGCTAGTGGTTACGCAGGGGAGGGCACTGAAGCTTTCTTT.

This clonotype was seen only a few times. The CDR3 DNA follows: TGTGCCAGCAAAAAGGGGGCGGACACTGAAGCTTTCTTT. Protein sequence: CASKKGADTEAFF. The chain employs TRBV25-1 and TRBJ1-1; 7 bases match TRBD1. Germline V CDR1 and CDR2: MGHDK, SYGVNS. Trimming removed 7 bases from V and 3 bases from J; junction bases left unmatched: 5. This CDR3 has 13 residues.